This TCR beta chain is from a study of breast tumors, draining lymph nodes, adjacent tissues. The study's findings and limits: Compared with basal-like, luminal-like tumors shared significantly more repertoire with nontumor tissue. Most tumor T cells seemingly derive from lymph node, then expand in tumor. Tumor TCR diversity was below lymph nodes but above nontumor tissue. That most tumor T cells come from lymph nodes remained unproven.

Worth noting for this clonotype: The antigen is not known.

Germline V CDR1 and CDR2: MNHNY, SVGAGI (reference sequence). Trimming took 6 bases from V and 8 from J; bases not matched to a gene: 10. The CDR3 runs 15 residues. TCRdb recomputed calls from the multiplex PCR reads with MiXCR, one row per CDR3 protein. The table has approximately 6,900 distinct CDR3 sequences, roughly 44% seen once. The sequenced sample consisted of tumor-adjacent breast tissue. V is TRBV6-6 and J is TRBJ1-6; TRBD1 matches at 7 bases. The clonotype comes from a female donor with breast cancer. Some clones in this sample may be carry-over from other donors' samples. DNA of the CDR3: TGTGCCAGCAGCCGAACAGGGGATTTATATTCACCCCTCCACTTT. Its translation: CASSRTGDLYSPLHF.